A selection of T cell receptor beta chains follows, all from one sample in a study of vaccination and CD4 T cells after COVID-19. TCRdb re-analysed the PCR reads in MiXCR, keeping a single row per CDR3 protein. The repertoire holds 15,000 to 20,000 distinct CDR3 sequences, with 58% as singletons. Antigen specificity for these receptors is unknown. This specimen consisted of CD4+ T cells from blood, cultured in vitro, obtained after SARS-CoV-2 vaccination. The origin of the receptors is a human donor who had recovered from COVID-19. Each CDR3 is given with its conserved first and last residue.

J gene,V gene,CDR3 protein
TRBJ1-2,TRBV6-2/TRBV6-3,CASSSGGGYGYTF
TRBJ1-1,TRBV7-2,CASRAVGGVTEAFF
TRBJ1-1,TRBV30,CAWSVPTLRVRTEAFF
TRBJ1-1,TRBV20-1,CSARDGASTEAFF
TRBJ2-7,TRBV7-2,CASSPDGQSWQYF
TRBJ2-3,TRBV6-1,CASSIKDTQYF
TRBJ2-1,TRBV20-1,CSADGAPGFNEQFF
TRBJ1-1,TRBV19,CASRHGTLRTEAFF
TRBJ1-4,TRBV20-1,CSASKTGGVKLFF
TRBJ1-2,TRBV5-4,CASSSQGINYGYTF
TRBJ2-7,TRBV7-2,CATSTGGVYEQYF
TRBJ2-7,TRBV6-1,CASSRPAGSSYEQYF
TRBJ2-5,TRBV3-1,CASSQGGWGVGEGRKETQYF
TRBJ1-5,TRBV19,CASSTSLRGSNQPQHF
TRBJ1-1,TRBV6-5,CASSYERDTEAFF
TRBJ1-2,TRBV28,CASSRRDRGAYGYTF
TRBJ2-3,TRBV24-1,CATSGTGQGSPDTQYF